Sequencing of this T cell receptor beta chain was carried out in a study of T-cell memory formation after mild COVID-19. Study-wide results and limits: Memory sampled before infection contained some responding clones, suggesting cross-reactive memory joined.

CDR1 and CDR2 from the germline V gene are LGHDT and YNNKEL (reference sequence). The CDR3 totals 15 residues. V shed 4 bases and J shed 7 bases, with 19 bases lying between them. Points on this clonotype: Its specificity is not known.

With constant-segment primers, 5'RACE yielded cDNA libraries of TCR alpha and TCR beta that carried sample barcodes and UMIs. TCRdb passed the 5' RACE reads through MiXCR, listing each CDR3 protein once. The sample consists of about 430,000 distinct CDR3 sequences, about 20% of them appearing once. J is TRBJ1-2 and V is TRBV3-1; D not resolved. The receptor's source is a man younger than 30 who had mild COVID-19 (a few samples of this study predate the infection). Cell type and time point are not known. The source material was PBMCs or a T cell subset sorted from them (not recorded which). DNA for the CDR3: TGTGCCAGCAGCCCCTTGCAGGCCGGTCTCGCTGGCTACACCTTC. Residues: CASSPLQAGLAGYTF.